This T cell receptor beta chain stems from a study of cytomegalovirus exposure and HLA in healthy donors. V was shortened by 0 bases and J by 4 bases, with 20 bases between the two germline ends. Per the germline V gene, CDR1 is SGHAT and CDR2 is FQNNGV. The CDR3 extends over 18 amino acids. The study ran its PCR with 60 Vbeta and 13 Jbeta primers. The protocol was immunoSEQ multiplex PCR, while the TCRdb copy is restricted to in-frame clones and leaves out a portion. The sample yields about 190,000 clones, roughly 87% seen once. Of note for this clone: Its antigen is still unknown.

Study findings and constraints: Analyses of presence and absence presupposed an approximately uniform sequencing depth across donors.

The sequenced material came from PBMCs. The rearrangement links TRBV11-2 to TRBJ2-3; D is possibly TRBD2 (5 bases). The source of this sequence is a boy aged 2 to 10 in good health and CMV-seronegative. CDR3 nucleotide sequence: TGTGCCAGCAGCTTAGAAGTTCCGGGAATGGGGATAGCAGATACGCAGTATTTT. This encodes CASSLEVPGMGIADTQYF.